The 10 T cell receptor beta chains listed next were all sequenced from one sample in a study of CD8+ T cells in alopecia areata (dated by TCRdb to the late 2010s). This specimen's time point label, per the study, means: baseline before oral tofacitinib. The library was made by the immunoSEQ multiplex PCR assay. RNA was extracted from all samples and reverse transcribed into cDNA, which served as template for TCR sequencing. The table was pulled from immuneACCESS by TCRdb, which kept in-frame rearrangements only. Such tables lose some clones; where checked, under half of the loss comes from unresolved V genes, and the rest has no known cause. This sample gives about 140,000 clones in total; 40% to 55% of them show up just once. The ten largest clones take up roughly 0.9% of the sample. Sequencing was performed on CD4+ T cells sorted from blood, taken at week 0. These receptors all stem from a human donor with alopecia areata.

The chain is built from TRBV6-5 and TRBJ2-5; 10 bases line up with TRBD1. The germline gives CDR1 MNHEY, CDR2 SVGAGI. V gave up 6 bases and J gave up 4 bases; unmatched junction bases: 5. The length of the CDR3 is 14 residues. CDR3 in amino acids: CASRPGQGRETQYF. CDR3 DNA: TGTGCCAGCAGGCCGGGACAGGGGAGAGAGACCCAGTACTTC.

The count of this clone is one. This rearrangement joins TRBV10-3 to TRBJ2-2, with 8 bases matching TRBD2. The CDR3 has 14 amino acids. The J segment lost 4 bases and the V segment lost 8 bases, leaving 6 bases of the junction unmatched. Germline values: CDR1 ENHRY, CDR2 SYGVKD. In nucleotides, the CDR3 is TGTGCCATCCAAGGGCGGGAGGTCACCGGGGAGCTGTTTTTT. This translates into CAIQGREVTGELFF.

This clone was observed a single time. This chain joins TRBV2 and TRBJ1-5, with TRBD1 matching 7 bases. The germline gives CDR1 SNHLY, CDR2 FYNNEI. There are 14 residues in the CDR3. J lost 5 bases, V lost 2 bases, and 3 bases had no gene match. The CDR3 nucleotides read TGTGCCAGCAGTGAACGACAGGGCCATCAGCCCCAGCATTTT. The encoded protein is CASSERQGHQPQHF.

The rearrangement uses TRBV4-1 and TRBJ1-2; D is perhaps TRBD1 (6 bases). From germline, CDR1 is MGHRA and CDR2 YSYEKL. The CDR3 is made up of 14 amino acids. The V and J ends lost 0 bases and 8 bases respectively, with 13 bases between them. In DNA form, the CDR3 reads TGCGCCAGCAGCCAAGATCACAGGGCGGGCGGCTACACCTTC. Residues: CASSQDHRAGGYTF.

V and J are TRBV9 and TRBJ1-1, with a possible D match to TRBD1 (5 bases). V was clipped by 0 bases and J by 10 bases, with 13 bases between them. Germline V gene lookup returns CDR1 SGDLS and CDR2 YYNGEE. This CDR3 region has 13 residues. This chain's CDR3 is CASSVDQSGGAFF. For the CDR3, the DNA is TGTGCCAGCAGCGTAGACCAGAGCGGGGGAGCTTTCTTT.

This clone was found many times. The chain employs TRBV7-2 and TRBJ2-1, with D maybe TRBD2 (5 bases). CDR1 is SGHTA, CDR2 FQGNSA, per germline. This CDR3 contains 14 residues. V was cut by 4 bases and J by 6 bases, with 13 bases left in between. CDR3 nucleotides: TGTGCCAGCAGCTCTCCTAGCCGACCCAATGAGCAGTTCTTC. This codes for CASSSPSRPNEQFF. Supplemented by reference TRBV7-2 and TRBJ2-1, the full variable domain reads GAGVSQSPSNKVTEKGKDVELRCDPISGHTALYWYRQSLGQGLEFLIYFQGNSAPDKSGLPSDRFSAERTGGSVSTLTIQRTQQEDSAVYLCASSSPSRPNEQFFGPGTRLTVL.

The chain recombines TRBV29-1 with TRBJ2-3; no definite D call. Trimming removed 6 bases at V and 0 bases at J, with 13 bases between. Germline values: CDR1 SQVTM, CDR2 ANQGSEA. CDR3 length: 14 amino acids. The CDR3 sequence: CSVAPRESTDTQYF. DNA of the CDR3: TGCAGCGTCGCTCCCCGAGAGAGCACAGATACGCAGTATTTT.

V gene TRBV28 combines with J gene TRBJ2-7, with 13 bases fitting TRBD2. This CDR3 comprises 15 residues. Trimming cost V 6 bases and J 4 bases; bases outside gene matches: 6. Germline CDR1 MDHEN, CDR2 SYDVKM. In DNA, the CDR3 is TGTGCCAGCAGCCGGACTAGCGGGAGAGGATACGAGCAGTACTTC. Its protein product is CASSRTSGRGYEQYF. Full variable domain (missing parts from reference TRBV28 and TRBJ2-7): DVKVTQSSRYLVKRTGEKVFLECVQDMDHENMFWYRQDPGLGLRLIYFSYDVKMKEKGDIPEGYSVSREKKERFSLILESASTNQTSMYLCASSRTSGRGYEQYFGPGTRLTVT.

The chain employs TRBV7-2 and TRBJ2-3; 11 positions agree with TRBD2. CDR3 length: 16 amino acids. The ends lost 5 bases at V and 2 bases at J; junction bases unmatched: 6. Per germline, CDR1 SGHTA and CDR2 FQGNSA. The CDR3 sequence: CASSHGTSGFTDTQYF. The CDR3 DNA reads TGTGCCAGCAGCCATGGGACTAGCGGATTCACAGATACGCAGTATTTT.

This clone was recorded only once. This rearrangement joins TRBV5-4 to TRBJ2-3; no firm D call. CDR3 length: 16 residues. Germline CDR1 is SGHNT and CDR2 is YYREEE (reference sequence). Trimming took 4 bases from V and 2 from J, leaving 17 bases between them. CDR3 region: CASSPGLGGNTDTQYF. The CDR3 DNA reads TGTGCCAGCAGCCCCGGGCTAGGTGGAAACACAGATACGCAGTATTTT.